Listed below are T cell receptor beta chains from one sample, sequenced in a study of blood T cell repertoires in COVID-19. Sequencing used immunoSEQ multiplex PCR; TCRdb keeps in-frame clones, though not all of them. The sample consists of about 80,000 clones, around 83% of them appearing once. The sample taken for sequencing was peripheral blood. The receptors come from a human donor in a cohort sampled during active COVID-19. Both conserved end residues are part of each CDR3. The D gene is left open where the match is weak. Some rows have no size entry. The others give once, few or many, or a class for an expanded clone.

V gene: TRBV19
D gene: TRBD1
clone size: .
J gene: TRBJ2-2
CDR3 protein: CASSPGQVNTGELFF
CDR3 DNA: TGTGCCAGTAGTCCGGGACAGGTGAACACCGGGGAGCTGTTTTTT

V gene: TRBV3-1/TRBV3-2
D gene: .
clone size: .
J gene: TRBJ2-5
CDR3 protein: CASSQAGLETQYF
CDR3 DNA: TGTGCCAGCAGCCAAGCAGGGCTCGAGACCCAGTACTTC

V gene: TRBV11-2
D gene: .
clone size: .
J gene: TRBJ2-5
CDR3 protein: CASSLERRETQYF
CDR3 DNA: TGTGCCAGCAGCTTAGAGAGGCGGGAGACCCAGTACTTC

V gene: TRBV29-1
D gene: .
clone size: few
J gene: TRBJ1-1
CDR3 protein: CSAGHPNTEAFF
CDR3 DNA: TGCAGCGCCGGACATCCGAACACTGAAGCTTTCTTT

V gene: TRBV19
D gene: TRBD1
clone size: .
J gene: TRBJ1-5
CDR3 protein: CASSPTGKINQPQHF
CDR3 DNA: TGTGCCAGTAGTCCGACAGGGAAGATCAATCAGCCCCAGCATTTT

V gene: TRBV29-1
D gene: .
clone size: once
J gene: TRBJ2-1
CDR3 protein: CSVERRGGTGPAGYEQFF
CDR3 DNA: TGCAGCGTTGAAAGGAGGGGCGGGACGGGACCCGCAGGCTATGAGCAGTTCTTC

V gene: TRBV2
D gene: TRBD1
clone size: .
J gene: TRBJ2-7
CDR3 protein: CASSENRGIYEQYF
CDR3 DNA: TGTGCCAGCAGTGAAAACAGGGGAATTTACGAGCAGTACTTC

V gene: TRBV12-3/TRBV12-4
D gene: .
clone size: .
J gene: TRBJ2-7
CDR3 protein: CASSMSTGEQYF
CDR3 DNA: TGTGCCAGCAGTATGTCAACAGGGGAGCAGTACTTC

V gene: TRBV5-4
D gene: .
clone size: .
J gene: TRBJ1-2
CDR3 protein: CASSSPGFYGYTF
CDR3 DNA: TGTGCCAGCAGCTCCCCAGGGTTCTATGGCTACACCTTC

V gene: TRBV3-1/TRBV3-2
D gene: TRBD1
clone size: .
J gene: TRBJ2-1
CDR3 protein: CASSGDRKSYNEQFF
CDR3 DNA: TGTGCCAGCAGCGGGGACAGGAAGTCCTACAATGAGCAGTTCTTC

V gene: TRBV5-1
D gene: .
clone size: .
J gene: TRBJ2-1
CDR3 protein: CASRLNTTPSYNEQFF
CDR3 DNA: TGCGCCAGCAGGCTTAATACGACTCCCTCCTACAATGAGCAGTTCTTC

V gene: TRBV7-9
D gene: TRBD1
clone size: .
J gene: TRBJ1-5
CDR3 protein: CASSLGQINQPQHF
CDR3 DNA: TGTGCCAGCAGCTTGGGACAGATAAATCAGCCCCAGCATTTT

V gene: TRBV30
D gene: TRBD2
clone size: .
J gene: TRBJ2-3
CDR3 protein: CAWSETSGRDNTDTQYF
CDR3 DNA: TGTGCCTGGAGTGAGACTAGCGGGAGGGACAACACAGATACGCAGTATTTT

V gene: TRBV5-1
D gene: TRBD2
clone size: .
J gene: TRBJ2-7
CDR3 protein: CASSLGQRGGLGEQYF
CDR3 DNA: TGCGCCAGCAGCTTGGGACAGCGGGGGGGCCTCGGCGAGCAGTACTTC

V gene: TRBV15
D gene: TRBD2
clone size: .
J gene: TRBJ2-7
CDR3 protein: CATSSLGRGGTYEQYF
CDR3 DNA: TGTGCCACCAGCAGTTTGGGGCGGGGGGGGACCTACGAGCAGTACTTC

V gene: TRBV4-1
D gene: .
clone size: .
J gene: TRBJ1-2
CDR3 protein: CASSQEVAGGYGYTF
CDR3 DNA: TGCGCCAGCAGCCAAGAGGTGGCCGGGGGGTATGGCTACACCTTC

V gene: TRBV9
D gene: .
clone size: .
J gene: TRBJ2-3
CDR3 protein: CASSASSSSTDTQYF
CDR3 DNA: TGTGCCAGCAGCGCGAGCTCCTCTAGCACAGATACGCAGTATTTT

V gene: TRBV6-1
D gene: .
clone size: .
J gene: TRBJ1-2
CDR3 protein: CASSDRPPNYGYTF
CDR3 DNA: TGTGCCAGCAGTGACAGGCCCCCTAACTATGGCTACACCTTC

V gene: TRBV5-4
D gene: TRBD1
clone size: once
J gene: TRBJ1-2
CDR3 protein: CASSSRDSSFYGYTF
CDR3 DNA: TGTGCCAGCAGCTCCCGGGACAGCTCCTTCTATGGCTACACCTTC

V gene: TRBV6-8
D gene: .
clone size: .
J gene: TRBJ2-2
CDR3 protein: CASSHLQGPNTGELFF
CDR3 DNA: TGTGCCAGCAGTCACCTTCAGGGGCCGAACACCGGGGAGCTGTTTTTT

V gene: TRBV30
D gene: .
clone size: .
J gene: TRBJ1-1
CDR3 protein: CAWSEGTEGQAFF
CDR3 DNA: TGTGCCTGGAGTGAGGGGACGGAGGGTCAAGCTTTCTTT

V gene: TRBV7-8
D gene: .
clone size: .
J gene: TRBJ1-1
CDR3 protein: CASSLKMGLPEAFF
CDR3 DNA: TGTGCCAGCAGCCTTAAGATGGGGCTCCCTGAAGCTTTCTTT

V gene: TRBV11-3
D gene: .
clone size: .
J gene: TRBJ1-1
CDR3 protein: CASSLLTGNTEAFF
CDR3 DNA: TGTGCCAGCAGCTTGTTGACAGGGAACACTGAAGCTTTCTTT

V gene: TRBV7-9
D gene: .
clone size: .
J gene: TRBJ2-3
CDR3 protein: CASSFPGPRSTDTQYF
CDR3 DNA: TGTGCCAGCAGCTTCCCAGGGCCGAGAAGCACAGATACGCAGTATTTT

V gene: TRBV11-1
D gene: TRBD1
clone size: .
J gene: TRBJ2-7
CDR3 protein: CASSLEGTGYEQYF
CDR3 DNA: TGTGCCAGCAGCTTAGAGGGGACAGGCTACGAGCAGTACTTC